The present entry profiles one TCR beta chain with its context. Its cognate antigen is unknown. The sample comes from a study of response to subunit inactivated influenza vaccine. Study-level results: Each seasonal influenza vaccination recruits few new T cells, the authors suggested.

Per germline, CDR1 SGHAT and CDR2 FQNNGV. V lost 5 bases to trimming and J lost 4 bases; unmatched junction nucleotides: 7. The CDR3 extends over 15 amino acids. TCRdb reprocessed the RT-PCR reads with MiXCR, giving one entry per CDR3 protein. The sample has hundreds of thousands of distinct CDR3 sequences; approximately 15% are singletons. The chain employs TRBV11-2 and TRBJ2-1, with 8 bases aligning to TRBD2. The clonotype comes from a man aged 45-60 years who received an inactivated influenza vaccine. Sequenced material: PBMCs from blood, taken about 11 days after vaccination. This CDR3 reads CASSQGAGGYNEQFF. CDR3 bases: TGTGCCAGCAGCCAGGGTGCGGGAGGATACAATGAGCAGTTCTTC.